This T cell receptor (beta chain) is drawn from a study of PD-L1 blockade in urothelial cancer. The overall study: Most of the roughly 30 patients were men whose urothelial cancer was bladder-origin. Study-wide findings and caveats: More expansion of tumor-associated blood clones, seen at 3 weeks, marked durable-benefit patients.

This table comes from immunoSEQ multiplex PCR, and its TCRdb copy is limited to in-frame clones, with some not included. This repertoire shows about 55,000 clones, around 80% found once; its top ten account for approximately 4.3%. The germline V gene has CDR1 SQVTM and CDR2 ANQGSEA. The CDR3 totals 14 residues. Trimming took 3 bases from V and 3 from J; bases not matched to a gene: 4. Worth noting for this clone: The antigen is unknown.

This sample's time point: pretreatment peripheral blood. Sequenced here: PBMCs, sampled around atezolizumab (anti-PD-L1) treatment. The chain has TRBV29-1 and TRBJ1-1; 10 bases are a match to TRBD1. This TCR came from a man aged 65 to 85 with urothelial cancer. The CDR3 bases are TGCAGCGTTGAGGCGGACAGGGGGGACACTGAAGCTTTCTTT. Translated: CSVEADRGDTEAFF.